The clone carrying this T cell receptor beta chain was detected only once. Its target is unknown. These data come from a study of immune evolution from preneoplasia to lung adenocarcinoma. General study results and limits: Top clone share appeared to fall from AAH through AIS, MIA, adenocarcinoma.

After pathologic assessment, macro-dissection selected premalignant or tumor cells for extraction. Trimming took 3 bases from V and 0 from J, leaving 13 bases between them. Germline assignment: CDR1 SEHNR and CDR2 FQNEAQ (reference sequence). The CDR3 runs to 16 residues. Repertoires were generated with immunoSEQ multiplex PCR, while TCRdb's copy carries only in-frame clones and drops some. This sample has over 9,500 clones, with more than 70% found just once. The sequence was obtained from an older person with invasive lung adenocarcinoma. Some clones in this sample may be carry-over from other donors' samples. The material sequenced was FFPE invasive lung adenocarcinoma tissue. The V gene is TRBV7-9, the J gene TRBJ2-3; a weak D match, TRBD2 (6 bases). The CDR3 region is CASSLWTGESTDTQYF. CDR3 coding DNA: TGTGCCAGCAGCTTGTGGACGGGGGAGAGCACAGATACGCAGTATTTT.